This T cell receptor beta chain was identified in a study of blood T cell repertoires in COVID-19. Trimming cost V 7 bases and J 6 bases, with 19 bases left between them. Per germline, CDR1 MNHEY and CDR2 SVGAGI. CDR3 length: 15 amino acids. Source study methods: The assay estimated nucleated cells by amplifying reference gene primers. Method: immunoSEQ multiplex PCR; TCRdb's copy keeps in-frame clones and lacks some. The V and J calls and the clone size are those of that table, but D and trimming were determined from the DNA. The sample has 300,000 to 350,000 clones; more than 75% are singletons. The chain recombines TRBV6-5 with TRBJ1-5, with TRBD1 as a possible D gene (5 bases). Sequenced sample: PBMCs or T cells enriched from blood (not recorded which). The clonotype comes from a young woman who had recovered from COVID-19. The CDR3 DNA is TGTGCCAGCAATGGGTGGGCAGGGAAGGCTCAGCCCCAGCATTTT. As protein: CASNGWAGKAQPQHF.